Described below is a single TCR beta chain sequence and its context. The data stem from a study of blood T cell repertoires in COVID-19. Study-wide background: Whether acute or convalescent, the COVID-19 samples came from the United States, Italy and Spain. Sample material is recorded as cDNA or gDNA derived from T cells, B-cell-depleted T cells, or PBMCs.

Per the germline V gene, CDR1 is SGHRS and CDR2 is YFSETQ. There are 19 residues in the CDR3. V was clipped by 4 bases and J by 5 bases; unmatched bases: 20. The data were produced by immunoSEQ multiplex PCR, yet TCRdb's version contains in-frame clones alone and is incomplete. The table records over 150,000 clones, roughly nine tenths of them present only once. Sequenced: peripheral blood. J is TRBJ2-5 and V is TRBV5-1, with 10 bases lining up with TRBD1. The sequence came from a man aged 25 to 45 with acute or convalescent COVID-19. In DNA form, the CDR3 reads TGCGCCAGCAGCCAAGACAGGGGGCGGGCTGGGGCTAGAGGCGAGACCCAGTACTTC. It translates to CASSQDRGRAGARGETQYF.